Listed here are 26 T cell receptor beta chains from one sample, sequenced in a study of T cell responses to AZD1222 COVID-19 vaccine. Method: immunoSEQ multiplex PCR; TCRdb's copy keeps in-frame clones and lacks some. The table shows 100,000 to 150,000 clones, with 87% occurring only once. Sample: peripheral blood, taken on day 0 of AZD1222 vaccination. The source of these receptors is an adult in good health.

CDR3 in amino acids: CASSVRQGARNEQFF. The CDR3 DNA is TGTGCCAGCAGTGTCCGACAGGGGGCTCGGAATGAGCAGTTCTTC. The chain couples TRBV28 to TRBJ2-1, with 10 bases identical to TRBD1. The CDR3 runs to 15 residues. The ends lost 5 bases at V and 7 bases at J; junction bases unmatched: 8. Germline lookup yields CDR1 MDHEN and CDR2 SYDVKM.

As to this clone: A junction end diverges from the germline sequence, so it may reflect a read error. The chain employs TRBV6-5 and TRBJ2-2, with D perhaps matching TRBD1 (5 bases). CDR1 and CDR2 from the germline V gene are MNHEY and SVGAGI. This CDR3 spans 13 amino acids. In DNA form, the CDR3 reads TGTGCCAGTAGTTTCTTGGGGCACGGGGAGCTGTTTTTT. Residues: CASSFLGHGELFF.

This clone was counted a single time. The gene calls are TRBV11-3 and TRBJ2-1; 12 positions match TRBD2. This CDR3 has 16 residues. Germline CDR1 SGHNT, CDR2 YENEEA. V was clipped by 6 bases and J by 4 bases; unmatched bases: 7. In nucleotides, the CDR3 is TGTGCCAGCAGGCCACAGACTAGCGGGAGATACAATGAGCAGTTCTTC. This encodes CASRPQTSGRYNEQFF.

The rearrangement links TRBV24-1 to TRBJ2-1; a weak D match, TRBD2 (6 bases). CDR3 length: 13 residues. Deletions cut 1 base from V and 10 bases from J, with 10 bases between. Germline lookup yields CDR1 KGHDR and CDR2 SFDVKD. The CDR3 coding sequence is TGTGCCACCAGTGATTTCGGGGGTCTGGAGCAGTTCTTC. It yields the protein CATSDFGGLEQFF.

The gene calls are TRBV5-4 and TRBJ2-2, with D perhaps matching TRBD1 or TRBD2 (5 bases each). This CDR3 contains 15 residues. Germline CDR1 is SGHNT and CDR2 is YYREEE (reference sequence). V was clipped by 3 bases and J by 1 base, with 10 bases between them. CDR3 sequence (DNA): TGTGCCAGCAGCTCCGGGACCCTGAACACCGGGGAGCTGTTTTTT. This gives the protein CASSSGTLNTGELFF.

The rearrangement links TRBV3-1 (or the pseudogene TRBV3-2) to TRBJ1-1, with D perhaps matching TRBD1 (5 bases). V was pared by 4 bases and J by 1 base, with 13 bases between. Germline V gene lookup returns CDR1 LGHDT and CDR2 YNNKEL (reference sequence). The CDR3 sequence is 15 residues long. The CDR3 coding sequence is TGTGCCAGCAGCCTCTTCGGCAGGGCGAACACTGAAGCTTTCTTT. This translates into CASSLFGRANTEAFF.

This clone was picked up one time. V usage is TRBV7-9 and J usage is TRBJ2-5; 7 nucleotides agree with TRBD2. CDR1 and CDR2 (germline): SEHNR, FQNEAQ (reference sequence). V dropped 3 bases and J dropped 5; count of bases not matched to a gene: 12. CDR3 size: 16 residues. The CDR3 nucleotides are TGTGCCAGCAGCTTCTCGGCGGGAGTGGGGGTTGAGACCCAGTACTTC. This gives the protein CASSFSAGVGVETQYF.

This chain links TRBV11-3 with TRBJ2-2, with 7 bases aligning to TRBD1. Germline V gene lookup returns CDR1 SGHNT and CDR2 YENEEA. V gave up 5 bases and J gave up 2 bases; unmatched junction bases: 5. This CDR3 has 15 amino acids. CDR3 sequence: CASSANRGNTGELFF. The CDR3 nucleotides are TGTGCCAGCAGCGCCAACAGGGGAAACACCGGGGAGCTGTTTTTT.

CDR3 bases: TGTGCCAGCAGCCAAGGGGCGGACAGGGGGCCTCTGTACTTC. It specifies CASSQGADRGPLYF. The V and J genes are TRBV3-1 (or the pseudogene TRBV3-2) and TRBJ2-7; 11 bases match TRBD1. V was clipped by 1 base and J by 12 bases; unmatched bases: 8. Germline-derived CDR1 and CDR2 are LGHDT and YNNKEL (reference sequence). There are 14 residues in the CDR3.

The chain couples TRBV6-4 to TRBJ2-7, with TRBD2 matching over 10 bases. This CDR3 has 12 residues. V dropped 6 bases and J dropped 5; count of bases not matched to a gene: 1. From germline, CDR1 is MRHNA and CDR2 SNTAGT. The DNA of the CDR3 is TGTGCCAGCAGGGGGACTAGCGACGAGCAGTACTTC. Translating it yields CASRGTSDEQYF.

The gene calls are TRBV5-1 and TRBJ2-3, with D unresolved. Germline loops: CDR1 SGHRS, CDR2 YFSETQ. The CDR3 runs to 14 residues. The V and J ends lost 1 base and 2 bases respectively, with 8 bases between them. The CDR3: CASSLYPDTDTQYF. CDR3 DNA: TGCGCCAGCAGCTTGTATCCAGACACAGATACGCAGTATTTT.

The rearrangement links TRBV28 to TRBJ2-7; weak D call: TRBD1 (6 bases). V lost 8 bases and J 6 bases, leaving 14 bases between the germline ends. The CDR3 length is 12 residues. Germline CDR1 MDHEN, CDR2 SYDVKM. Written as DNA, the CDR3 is TGTGCCAGCGGGTCCCAGGGGCTCGAGCAGTACTTC. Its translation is CASGSQGLEQYF.

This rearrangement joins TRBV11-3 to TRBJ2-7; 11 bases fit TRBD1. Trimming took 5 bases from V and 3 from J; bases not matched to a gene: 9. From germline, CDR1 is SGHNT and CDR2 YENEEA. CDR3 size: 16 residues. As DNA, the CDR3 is TGTGCCAGCAGCCCGGGGCGGACAGGGGGCTTCTACGAGCAGTACTTC. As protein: CASSPGRTGGFYEQYF. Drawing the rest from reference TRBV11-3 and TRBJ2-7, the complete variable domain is EAGVVQSPRYKIIEKKQPVAFWCNPISGHNTLYWYLQNLGQGPELLIRYENEEAVDDSQLPKDRFSAERLKGVDSTLKIQPAELGDSAVYLCASSPGRTGGFYEQYFGPGTRLTVT.

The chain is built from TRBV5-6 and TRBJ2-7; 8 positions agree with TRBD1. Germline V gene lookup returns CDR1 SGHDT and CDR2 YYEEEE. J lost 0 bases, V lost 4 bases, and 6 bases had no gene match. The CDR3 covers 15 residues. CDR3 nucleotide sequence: TGTGCCAGCAGCCCCGGACAGGGCAGCTCCTACGAGCAGTACTTC. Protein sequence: CASSPGQGSSYEQYF.

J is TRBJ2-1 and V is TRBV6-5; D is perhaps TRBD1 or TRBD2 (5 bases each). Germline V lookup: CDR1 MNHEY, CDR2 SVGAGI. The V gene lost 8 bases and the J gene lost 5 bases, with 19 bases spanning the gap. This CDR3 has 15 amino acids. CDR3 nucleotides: TGTGCCAGCGGGTGGAGAGGGGTCGGGGACAATGAGCAGTTCTTC. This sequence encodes CASGWRGVGDNEQFF.

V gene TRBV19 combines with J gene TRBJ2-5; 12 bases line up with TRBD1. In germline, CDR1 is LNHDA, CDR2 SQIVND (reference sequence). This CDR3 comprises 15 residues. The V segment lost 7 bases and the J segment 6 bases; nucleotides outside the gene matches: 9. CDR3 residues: CASTPGGTGGQTQYF. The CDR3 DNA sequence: TGTGCCAGTACCCCTGGCGGGACAGGGGGCCAGACCCAGTACTTC.

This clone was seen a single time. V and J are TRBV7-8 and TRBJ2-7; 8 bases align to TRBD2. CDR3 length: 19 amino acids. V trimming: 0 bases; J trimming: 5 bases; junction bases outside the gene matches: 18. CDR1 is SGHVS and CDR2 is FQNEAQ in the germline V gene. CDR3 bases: TGTGCCAGCAGCTTAGCGACGACCCGGGGGGGCAGGGTTCGGCACGAGCAGTACTTC. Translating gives CASSLATTRGGRVRHEQYF.

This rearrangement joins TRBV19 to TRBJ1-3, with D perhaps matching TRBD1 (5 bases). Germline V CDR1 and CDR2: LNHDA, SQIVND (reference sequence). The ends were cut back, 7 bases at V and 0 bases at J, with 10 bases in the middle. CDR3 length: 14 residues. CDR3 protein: CASNDSPSGNTIYF. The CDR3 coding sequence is TGTGCCAGTAACGACAGCCCCTCTGGAAACACCATATATTTT.

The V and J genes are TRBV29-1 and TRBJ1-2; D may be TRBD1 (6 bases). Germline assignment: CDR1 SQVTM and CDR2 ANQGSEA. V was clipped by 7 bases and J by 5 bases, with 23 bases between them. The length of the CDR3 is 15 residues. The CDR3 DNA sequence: TGCAGCGCCTACCTCACAGGGTGGGGGGATTATGGCTACACCTTC. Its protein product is CSAYLTGWGDYGYTF.

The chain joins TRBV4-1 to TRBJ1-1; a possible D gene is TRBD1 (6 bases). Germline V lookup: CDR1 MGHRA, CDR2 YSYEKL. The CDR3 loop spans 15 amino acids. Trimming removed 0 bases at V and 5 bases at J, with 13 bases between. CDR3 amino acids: CASSQDRRGETEAFF. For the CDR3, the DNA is TGCGCCAGCAGCCAAGATCGCAGGGGTGAGACTGAAGCTTTCTTT.

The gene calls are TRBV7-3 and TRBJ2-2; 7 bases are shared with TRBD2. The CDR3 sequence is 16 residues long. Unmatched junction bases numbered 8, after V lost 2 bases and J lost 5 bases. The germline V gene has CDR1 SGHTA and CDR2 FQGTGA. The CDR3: CASSLEAGVRTGELFF. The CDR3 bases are TGTGCCAGCAGCTTAGAGGCGGGAGTAAGGACCGGGGAGCTGTTTTTT.

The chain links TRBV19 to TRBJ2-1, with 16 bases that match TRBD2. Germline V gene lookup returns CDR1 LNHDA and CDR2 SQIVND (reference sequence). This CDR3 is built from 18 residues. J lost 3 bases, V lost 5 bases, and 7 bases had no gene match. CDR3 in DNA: TGTGCCAGTAGTTCCTTAGGGACTAGCGGGGGGGTCTACAATGAGCAGTTCTTC. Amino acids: CASSSLGTSGGVYNEQFF.

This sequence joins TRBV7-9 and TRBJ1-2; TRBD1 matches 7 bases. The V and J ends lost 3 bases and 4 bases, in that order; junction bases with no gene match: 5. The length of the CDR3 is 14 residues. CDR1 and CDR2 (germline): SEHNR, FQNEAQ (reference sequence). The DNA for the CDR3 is TGTGCCAGCAGCTTGATAGGGGGCGGCTATGGCTACACCTTC. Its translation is CASSLIGGGYGYTF.

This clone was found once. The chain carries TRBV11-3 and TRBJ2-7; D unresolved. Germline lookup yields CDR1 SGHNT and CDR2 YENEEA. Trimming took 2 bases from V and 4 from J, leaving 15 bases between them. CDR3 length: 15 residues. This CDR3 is CASSLYADLAYEQYF. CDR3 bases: TGTGCCAGCAGCTTATACGCCGACTTGGCTTACGAGCAGTACTTC.

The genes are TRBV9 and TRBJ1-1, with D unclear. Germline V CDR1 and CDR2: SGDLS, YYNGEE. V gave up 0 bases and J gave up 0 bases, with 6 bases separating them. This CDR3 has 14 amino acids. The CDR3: CASSVDVLNTEAFF. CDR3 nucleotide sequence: TGTGCCAGCAGCGTAGATGTCCTGAACACTGAAGCTTTCTTT. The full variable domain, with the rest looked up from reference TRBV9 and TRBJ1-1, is DSGVTQTPKHLITATGQRVTLRCSPRSGDLSVYWYQQSLDQGLQFLIQYYNGEERAKGNILERFSAQQFPDLHSELNLSSLELGDSALYFCASSVDVLNTEAFFGQGTRLTVV.

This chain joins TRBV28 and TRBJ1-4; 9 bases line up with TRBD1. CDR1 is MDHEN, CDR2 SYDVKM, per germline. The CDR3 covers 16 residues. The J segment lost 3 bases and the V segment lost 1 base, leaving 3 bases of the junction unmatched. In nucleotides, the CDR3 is TGTGCCAGCAGTTTATCCGGGACAGGGTCTAATGAAAAACTGTTTTTT. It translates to CASSLSGTGSNEKLFF.